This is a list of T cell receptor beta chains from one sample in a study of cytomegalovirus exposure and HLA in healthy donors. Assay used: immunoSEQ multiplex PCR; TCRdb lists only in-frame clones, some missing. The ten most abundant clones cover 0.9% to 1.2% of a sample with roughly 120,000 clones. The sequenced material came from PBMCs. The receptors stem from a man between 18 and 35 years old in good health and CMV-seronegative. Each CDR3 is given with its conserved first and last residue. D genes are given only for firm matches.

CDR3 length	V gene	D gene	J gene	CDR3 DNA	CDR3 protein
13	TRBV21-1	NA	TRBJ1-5	TGTGCCAGCAGCAAAGTGCAGCGGCAGCCCCAGCATTTT	CASSKVQRQPQHF
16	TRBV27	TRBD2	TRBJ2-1	TGTGCCAGCAGATTTAACCAAGCGGGGGGGGGCAATGAGCAGTTCTTC	CASRFNQAGGGNEQFF
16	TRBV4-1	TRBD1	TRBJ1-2	TGCGCCAGCAGCCAACTTGACAGGGGAGTAGACTATGGCTACACCTTC	CASSQLDRGVDYGYTF
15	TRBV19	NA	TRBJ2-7	TGTGCCAGTAGTATAGATTCAGGTACCCCCTACGAGCAGTACTTC	CASSIDSGTPYEQYF
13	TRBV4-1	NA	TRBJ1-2	TGCGCCAGCTTCGCGGGGGCGAGCTATGGCTACACCTTC	CASFAGASYGYTF
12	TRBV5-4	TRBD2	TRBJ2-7	TGTGCCAGCAGCGCGGGACTAGCGGACTTCGGATTC	CASSAGLADFGF
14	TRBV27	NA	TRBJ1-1	TGTGCCAGCAGTTTAGGACAGCACAACACTGAAGCTTTCTTT	CASSLGQHNTEAFF
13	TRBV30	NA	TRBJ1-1	TGTGCCTGGAGTGTCCAGGCGGGCACTGAAGCTTTCTTT	CAWSVQAGTEAFF
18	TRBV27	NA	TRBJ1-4	TGTGCCAGCAGTTTATTTTTGTCATCCACTCCAACTAATGAAAAACTGTTTTTT	CASSLFLSSTPTNEKLFF
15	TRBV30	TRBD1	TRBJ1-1	TGTGCCTGGAGCTACCGCACAGGGGGAAACACTGAAGCTTTCTTT	CAWSYRTGGNTEAFF
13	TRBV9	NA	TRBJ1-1	TGTGCCAGCAGCGTAGTTTCGGACAGCGAAGCTTTCTTT	CASSVVSDSEAFF
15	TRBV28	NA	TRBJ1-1	TGTGCCAGCAGTTTCCCTTCTTATATGAACACTGAAGCTTTCTTT	CASSFPSYMNTEAFF
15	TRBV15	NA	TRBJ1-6	TGTGCCACCAGCAGAGAACAGGTCCTTAATTCACCCCTCCACTTT	CATSREQVLNSPLHF
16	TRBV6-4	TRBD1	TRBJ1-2	TGTGCCAGCAGTACCGGGACAGGGGGCGGCCTTCGGGGCTACACCTTC	CASSTGTGGGLRGYTF
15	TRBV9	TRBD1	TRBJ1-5	TGTGCCAGCAGCTACGCGGGACAGCAAAATCAGCCCCAGCATTTT	CASSYAGQQNQPQHF
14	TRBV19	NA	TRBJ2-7	TGTGCCAGTAGTAGTGCTACAGGAATCTACGAGCAGTACTTC	CASSSATGIYEQYF
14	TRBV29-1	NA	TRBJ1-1	TGCAGCGTTGAAGGCAGGCATATGAACACTGAAGCTTTCTTT	CSVEGRHMNTEAFF
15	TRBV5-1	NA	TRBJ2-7	TGCGCCAGCAGCTCCAATTGGGGGGTCTCCTACGAGCAGTACTTC	CASSSNWGVSYEQYF
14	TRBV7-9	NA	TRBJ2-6	TGTGCCAGCAGCTTAGGTCTCGGGGCCAACGTCCTGACTTTC	CASSLGLGANVLTF
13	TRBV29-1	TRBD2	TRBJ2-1	TGCAGCGTTGAGGGACTAGCAGGCAATGAGCAGTTCTTC	CSVEGLAGNEQFF
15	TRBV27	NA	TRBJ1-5	TGTGCCAGTCGAATAGGGGGATACGGAAATCAGCCCCAGCATTTT	CASRIGGYGNQPQHF
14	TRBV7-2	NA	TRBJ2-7	TGTGCCAGCAGCTTAGTGCAGCAAGCGAACGAGCAGTACTTC	CASSLVQQANEQYF
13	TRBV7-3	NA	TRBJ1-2	TGTGCCAGCAGCTTAACTGGAGACGGCGGCTACACCTTC	CASSLTGDGGYTF
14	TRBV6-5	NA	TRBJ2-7	TGCGCCAGCAGTTACTCTCTAGCCTCCTACGAGCAGTACTTC	CASSYSLASYEQYF
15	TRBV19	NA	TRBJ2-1	TGTGCCAGTAGTATAAGTGTAGCCTTGTACAATGAGCAGTTCTTC	CASSISVALYNEQFF
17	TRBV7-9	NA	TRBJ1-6	TGTGCCAGCAGCCGACCTGATGGGGCCCCGCATAATTCACCCCTCCACTTT	CASSRPDGAPHNSPLHF